These 5 T cell receptor beta chains were all obtained from the same sample, sequenced in a study of T cell clones after liver transplantation. This table comes from immunoSEQ multiplex PCR, and its TCRdb copy is limited to in-frame clones, with some not included. Counted here are tens of thousands of clones, approximately 63% occurring once; the ten biggest clones make up about 2.6%. Here the sequenced sample was CD4+ T cells from blood, taken at the approximately 16-month timepoint. These TCRs come from a human patient who received a liver transplant. The graft donor may have given rise to some T cells.

The chain couples TRBV19 to TRBJ1-2; D might be TRBD1 (5 bases). The germline V and J ends were trimmed by 3 bases and 2 bases, with 10 bases remaining between them. The CDR3 consists of 14 residues. In germline, CDR1 is LNHDA, CDR2 SQIVND (reference sequence). CDR3 sequence: CASSILTANYGYTF. The CDR3 DNA reads as TGTGCCAGTAGTATTTTGACAGCGAACTATGGCTACACCTTC.

The rearrangement links TRBV5-1 to TRBJ2-1; 11 nucleotides line up with TRBD2. CDR3 length equals 16 residues. The trim removed 3 bases at V and 0 bases at J, leaving 2 bases unmatched. Germline V gene data show CDR1 as SGHRS and CDR2 as YFSETQ. CDR3: CASSSSGGNSYNEQFF. For the CDR3, the DNA is TGCGCCAGCAGCTCTAGCGGGGGGAACTCCTACAATGAGCAGTTCTTC.

Worth noting for this clone: A much larger clonotype is one base distant, so this may be a read error. Different DNA sequences within this sample yield the same CDR3. The rearrangement uses TRBV7-9 and TRBJ1-2; 9 nucleotides line up with TRBD1. The germline gives CDR1 SEHNR, CDR2 FQNEAQ (reference sequence). CDR3 length: 13 amino acids. Trimming at V came to 5 bases and at J to 5 bases, leaving 3 bases not matched to a gene. The CDR3 region has the DNA TGTGCCAGCAGCCCGGGGACAGGGTATGGCTACACCTTC. Translating gives CASSPGTGYGYTF.

The chain combines TRBV7-6 with TRBJ2-5, with 8 bases matching TRBD2. Germline V gene data show CDR1 as SGHVS and CDR2 as FNYEAQ. V lost 4 bases, J lost 4 bases, and 2 bases stayed unmatched. The CDR3 sequence is 13 residues long. CDR3 DNA: TGTGCCAGCAGCTCCGGGACTAGAGAGACCCAGTACTTC. It encodes CASSSGTRETQYF.

This clone was counted between two and nine times. The chain joins TRBV7-2 to TRBJ2-1; no clear D. The V gene's germline CDR1 is SGHTA and CDR2 FQGNSA. The CDR3 length is 15 residues. V was clipped by 3 bases and J by 4 bases, with 13 bases between them. In DNA, the CDR3 is TGTGCCAGCAGCTTGGTGATGGTGGGGTACAATGAGCAGTTCTTC. Residues: CASSLVMVGYNEQFF.